A single sample is the source of the 10 T cell receptor beta chains below, sequenced in a study of CD8+ T cells in alopecia areata (dated 2018 in TCRdb). The sample's treatment or condition label is to be understood as: oral pan-JAK inhibitor, 5-10 mg twice daily. The library was prepared using the immunoSEQ multiplex PCR assay. To provide template for TCR sequencing, every sample had RNA extracted and reverse transcribed into cDNA. Imported from immuneACCESS, the table was reduced by TCRdb to in-frame sequences with V and J called. These copies leave out some clones; in studies compared against another copy, an unresolved V gene accounts for under half, and the cause of the remainder is not known. The table for this sample lists around 60,000 clones; 46% of them were counted only once. About 20% of the sample is in the top ten clones. Sequenced material: CD8+ T cells sorted from blood, taken around week 37, from a patient treated with tofacitinib. These receptor sequences come from a human donor with alopecia areata.

This clone showed up just a few times. The chain carries TRBV7-9 and TRBJ2-2, with D unclear. Trimming removed 11 bases at V and 0 bases at J, with 13 bases between. The CDR3 consists of 14 residues. CDR1 and CDR2 from the germline V gene are SEHNR and FQNEAQ (reference sequence). CDR3 sequence (DNA): TGTGCCCGCCGGGCCGGAACGAACACCGGGGAGCTGTTTTTT. Amino acids: CARRAGTNTGELFF.

The J gene is TRBJ2-5, the V gene TRBV7-9; D might be TRBD1 (6 bases). The CDR3 contains 13 residues. The V end lost 6 bases, the J end lost 3 bases, and 11 bases lay between the germline ends. Germline CDR1 is SEHNR and CDR2 is FQNEAQ (reference sequence). The CDR3 loop reads CASRKTGEETQYF. The DNA of the CDR3 is TGTGCCAGCAGGAAGACAGGCGAAGAGACCCAGTACTTC. Full variable domain (remainder filled in from reference TRBV7-9 and TRBJ2-5): DTGVSQNPRHKITKRGQNVTFRCDPISEHNRLYWYRQTLGQGPEFLTYFQNEAQLEKSRLLSDRFSAERPKGSFSTLEIQRTEQGDSAMYLCASRKTGEETQYFGPGTRLLVL.

V is TRBV9 and J is TRBJ2-1; 7 bases match TRBD2. The CDR3 has 15 amino acids. Losses at the gene ends were 3 bases for V and 0 bases for J; bases not matched to a gene: 3. The germline V gene encodes CDR1 SGDLS and CDR2 YYNGEE. In DNA form, the CDR3 reads TGTGCCAGCAGCGGGCGGGGGAGCTCCTACAATGAGCAGTTCTTC. Its protein is CASSGRGSSYNEQFF. The entire variable domain, with the rest obtained from reference TRBV9 and TRBJ2-1, is as follows: DSGVTQTPKHLITATGQRVTLRCSPRSGDLSVYWYQQSLDQGLQFLIQYYNGEERAKGNILERFSAQQFPDLHSELNLSSLELGDSALYFCASSGRGSSYNEQFFGPGTRLTVL.

The chain combines TRBV6-1 with TRBJ2-1, with 10 bases identical to TRBD2. Germline CDR1 is MNHNS and CDR2 is SASEGT. This CDR3 spans 17 amino acids. V shed 1 base, J shed 5 bases, and the junction held 8 bases outside the gene matches. CDR3 amino acids: CASSEGHWLAGDNEQFF. Here the CDR3 DNA reads TGTGCCAGCAGTGAAGGCCATTGGCTAGCGGGGGACAATGAGCAGTTCTTC.

This chain links TRBV9 with TRBJ2-3, with 8 bases that match TRBD2. This CDR3 is built from 15 residues. Unmatched junction bases numbered 7, after V lost 4 bases and J lost 3 bases. Looked up from germline, CDR1 is SGDLS and CDR2 is YYNGEE. This CDR3 is CASSPGSGRTDTQYF. The CDR3 DNA reads TGTGCCAGCAGCCCGGGGAGCGGGAGAACAGATACGCAGTATTTT.

This sequence joins TRBV30 and TRBJ2-2; tentatively, D is TRBD1 or TRBD2 (5 bases each). The CDR3 is 13 amino acids. In germline, CDR1 is GTSNPN, CDR2 SVGIG (reference sequence). V was shortened by 2 bases and J by 4 bases, with 8 bases between the two germline ends. The CDR3 is CAWSTGTTGELFF. The CDR3 nucleotides read TGTGCCTGGAGTACCGGGACCACCGGGGAGCTGTTTTTT.

This chain uses TRBV5-6 with TRBJ1-5; D gene unclear. V was trimmed by 4 bases and J by 4 bases, leaving 9 bases between them. The length of the CDR3 is 13 residues. In germline, CDR1 is SGHDT, CDR2 YYEEEE. The CDR3 reads CASSPSTNQPQHF. The CDR3, as DNA: TGTGCCAGCAGCCCAAGTACGAATCAGCCCCAGCATTTT.

This clone was seen only a few times. The J gene is TRBJ1-5, the V gene TRBV5-6, with D tentatively TRBD1 (5 bases). Looked up from germline, CDR1 is SGHDT and CDR2 is YYEEEE. The CDR3 has 16 residues. V lost 1 base and J 0 bases, leaving 11 bases between the germline ends. The CDR3 DNA reads as TGTGCCAGCAGCTTGTCCGCAGGGTCTAGCAATCAGCCCCAGCATTTT. Translation: CASSLSAGSSNQPQHF.

This clone was observed a handful of times. The rearrangement joins TRBV7-2 to TRBJ1-2; a weak D match, TRBD1 (5 bases). This CDR3 region has 15 residues. The germline V gene has CDR1 SGHTA and CDR2 FQGNSA. Trimming took 2 bases from V and 7 from J, leaving 17 bases between them. Here the CDR3 DNA reads TGTGCCAGCAGCTTATGGCCCAGGGAGGGAAGTGGCTACACCTTC. It encodes CASSLWPREGSGYTF.

The chain couples TRBV7-9 to TRBJ2-2, with D uncertain. The length of the CDR3 is 12 residues. V gave up 6 bases and J gave up 5 bases, with 7 bases separating them. Germline assignment: CDR1 SEHNR and CDR2 FQNEAQ (reference sequence). As DNA, the CDR3 is TGTGCCAGCAGGCCCGGAACCGGGGAGCTGTTTTTT. Translating it yields CASRPGTGELFF.